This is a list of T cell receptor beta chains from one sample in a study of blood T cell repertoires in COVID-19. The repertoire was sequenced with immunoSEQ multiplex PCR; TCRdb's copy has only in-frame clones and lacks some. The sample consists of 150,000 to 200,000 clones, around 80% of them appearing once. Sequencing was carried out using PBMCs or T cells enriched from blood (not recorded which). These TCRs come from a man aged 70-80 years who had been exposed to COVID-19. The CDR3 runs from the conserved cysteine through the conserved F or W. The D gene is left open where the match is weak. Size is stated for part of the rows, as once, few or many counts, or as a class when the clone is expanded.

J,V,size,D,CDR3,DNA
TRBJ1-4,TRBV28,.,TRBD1,CASTSRGAMGEKLFF,TGTGCCAGCACCTCCAGGGGGGCGATGGGTGAAAAACTGTTTTTT
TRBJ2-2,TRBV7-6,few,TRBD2,CASSSGLANTGELFF,TGTGCCAGCAGCTCGGGACTAGCGAACACCGGGGAGCTGTTTTTT
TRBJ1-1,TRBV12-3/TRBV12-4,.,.,CASSLVMNTEAFF,TGTGCCAGCAGTTTAGTTATGAACACTGAAGCTTTCTTT
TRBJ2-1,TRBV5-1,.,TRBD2,CASRLREGPRVRNEQFF,TGCGCCAGCAGACTACGGGAGGGCCCGAGGGTGAGAAATGAGCAGTTCTTC
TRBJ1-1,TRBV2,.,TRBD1,CASSLGTGNAEAFF,TGTGCCAGCAGTCTCGGGACAGGGAACGCTGAAGCTTTCTTT
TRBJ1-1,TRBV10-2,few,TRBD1,CATKKGQANTEAFF,TGCGCCACCAAAAAAGGACAGGCGAACACTGAAGCTTTCTTT
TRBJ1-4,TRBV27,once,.,CATGGSDEKLFF,TGTGCCACAGGCGGGTCAGATGAAAAACTGTTTTTT
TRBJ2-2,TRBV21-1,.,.,CASRLTTGGEERTGELFF,TGTGCCAGCAGGTTAACAACAGGGGGCGAGGAAAGAACCGGGGAGCTGTTTTTT
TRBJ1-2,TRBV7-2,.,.,CASSLAGTPSKLYGYTF,TGTGCCAGCAGCTTAGCGGGGACACCCTCAAAGCTCTATGGCTACACCTTC
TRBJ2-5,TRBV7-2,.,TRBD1,CASSLAGTGRETQYF,TGTGCCAGCAGCTTAGCGGGGACAGGCAGGGAGACCCAGTACTTC
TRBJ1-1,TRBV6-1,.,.,CASGETYTEAFF,TGTGCCAGCGGTGAAACCTATACTGAAGCTTTCTTT
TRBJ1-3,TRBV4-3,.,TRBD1,CASSQDSGGGFPIYF,TGCGCCAGCAGCCAAGATTCAGGGGGCGGTTTCCCCATATATTTT
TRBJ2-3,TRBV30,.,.,CAWSVPAALRETDTQYF,TGTGCCTGGAGTGTACCGGCGGCACTAAGGGAGACAGATACGCAGTATTTT
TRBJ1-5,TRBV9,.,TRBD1,CASSRGQADGNQPQHF,TGTGCCAGCAGCAGGGGACAGGCGGACGGCAATCAGCCCCAGCATTTT
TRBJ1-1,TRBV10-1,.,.,CALWGGFTEAFF,TGCGCCCTTTGGGGGGGTTTCACTGAAGCTTTCTTT
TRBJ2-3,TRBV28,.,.,CASSSPTGGTDTQYF,TGTGCCAGCAGTTCACCGACGGGAGGCACAGATACGCAGTATTTT
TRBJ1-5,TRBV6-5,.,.,CASSFDQPQHF,TGTGCCAGCAGTTTCGATCAGCCCCAGCATTTT
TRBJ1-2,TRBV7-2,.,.,CASSFPTGSINGYTF,TGTGCCAGCAGCTTTCCTACAGGGAGCATCAATGGCTACACCTTC
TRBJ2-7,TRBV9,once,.,CASSVSSQGWEQYF,TGTGCCAGCAGCGTCTCAAGTCAGGGCTGGGAGCAGTACTTC
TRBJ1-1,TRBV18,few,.,CASSLSAGGHTEAFF,TGTGCCAGCTCCCTGTCGGCGGGGGGGCACACTGAAGCTTTCTTT
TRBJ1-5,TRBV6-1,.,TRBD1,CASSEQGVGNQPQHF,TGTGCCAGCAGTGAGCAGGGGGTCGGCAATCAGCCCCAGCATTTT
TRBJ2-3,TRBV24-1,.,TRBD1,CATSGTGGPDTQYF,TGTGCCACTTCCGGGACAGGGGGACCAGATACGCAGTATTTT
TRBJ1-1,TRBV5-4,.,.,CASSADSLIAEAFF,TGTGCCAGCAGCGCCGACAGCCTGATAGCTGAAGCTTTCTTT
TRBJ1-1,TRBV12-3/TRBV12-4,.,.,CASTGVGTEAFF,TGTGCCAGCACCGGGGTGGGGACTGAAGCTTTCTTT
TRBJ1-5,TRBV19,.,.,CASSGGAGNQPQHF,TGTGCCAGTAGTGGAGGGGCGGGCAATCAGCCCCAGCATTTT
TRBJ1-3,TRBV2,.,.,CASSENFSGNTIYF,TGTGCCAGCAGTGAAAACTTCTCTGGAAACACCATATATTTT
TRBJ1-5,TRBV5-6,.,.,CASSKRLRGNQPQHF,TGTGCCAGCAGCAAACGGTTGCGGGGCAATCAGCCCCAGCATTTT
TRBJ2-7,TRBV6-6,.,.,CASGEDRSYEQYF,TGTGCCAGCGGGGAGGACAGGTCCTACGAGCAGTACTTC
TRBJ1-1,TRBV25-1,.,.,CASSEYRGTEAFF,TGTGCCAGCAGTGAATACAGAGGGACTGAAGCTTTCTTT
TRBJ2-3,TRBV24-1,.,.,CATSDEGGHTDTQYF,TGTGCCACCAGTGATGAGGGGGGGCACACAGATACGCAGTATTTT
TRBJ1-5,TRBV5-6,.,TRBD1,CASSGGGNQPQHF,TGTGCCAGCTCAGGGGGTGGCAATCAGCCCCAGCATTTT
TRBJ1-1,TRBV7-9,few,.,CASSPTPRGTEAFF,TGTGCCAGCAGCCCGACCCCCAGGGGCACTGAAGCTTTCTTT
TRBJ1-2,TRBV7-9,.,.,CASSLPYRDYGYTF,TGTGCCAGCAGCTTACCGTACAGGGACTATGGCTACACCTTC
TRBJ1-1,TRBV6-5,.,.,CASSYLRGNTEAFF,TGTGCCAGCAGTTACCTTCGGGGGAACACTGAAGCTTTCTTT
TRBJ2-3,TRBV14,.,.,CASSQDWSGASTDTQYF,TGTGCCAGCAGCCAAGATTGGAGCGGAGCTAGCACAGATACGCAGTATTTT
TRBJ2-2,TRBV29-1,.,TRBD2,CSVELYSGRADSGELFF,TGCAGCGTTGAGCTCTATAGCGGGAGGGCCGATAGCGGGGAGCTGTTTTTT
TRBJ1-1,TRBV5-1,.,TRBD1,CASSLTGTGMNTEAFF,TGCGCCAGCAGCTTGACCGGGACAGGGATGAACACTGAAGCTTTCTTT
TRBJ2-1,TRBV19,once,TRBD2,CASSIVAGLLNEQFF,TGTGCCAGTAGTATAGTAGCGGGACTACTCAATGAGCAGTTCTTC
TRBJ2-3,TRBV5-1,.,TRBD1,CASSLGTGASTDTQYF,TGCGCCAGCAGCTTAGGGACAGGGGCTTCCACAGATACGCAGTATTTT
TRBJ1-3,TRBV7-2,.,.,CASSLGLGNTIYF,TGTGCCAGCAGCTTAGGTCTCGGAAACACCATATATTTT
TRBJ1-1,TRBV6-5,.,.,CASRRGEAFF,TGTGCCAGCAGGAGAGGTGAAGCTTTCTTT
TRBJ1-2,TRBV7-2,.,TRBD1,CASSLGQGAGYGYTF,TGTGCCAGCAGCCTGGGACAGGGGGCCGGCTATGGCTACACCTTC
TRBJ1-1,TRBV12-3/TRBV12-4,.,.,CASSPRGNTEAFF,TGTGCCAGCAGCCCACGGGGGAACACTGAAGCTTTCTTT
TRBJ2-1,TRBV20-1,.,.,CSAQVYNEQFF,TGCAGTGCCCAGGTATACAATGAGCAGTTCTTC
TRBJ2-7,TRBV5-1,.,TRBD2,CASSSLPSGGSSYEQYF,TGCGCCAGCAGCTCCCTTCCTAGCGGGGGGAGCTCCTACGAGCAGTACTTC
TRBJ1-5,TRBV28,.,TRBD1,CASSPGQGGNQPQHF,TGTGCCAGCAGTCCGGGACAGGGAGGGAATCAGCCCCAGCATTTT
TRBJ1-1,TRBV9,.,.,CASSADSSEAFF,TGTGCCAGCAGCGCGGACAGCTCTGAAGCTTTCTTT
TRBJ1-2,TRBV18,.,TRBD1,CASSPPGQGLYGYTF,TGTGCCAGCTCACCACCGGGACAGGGACTCTATGGCTACACCTTC
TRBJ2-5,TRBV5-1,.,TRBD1,CASSLPQGARETQYF,TGCGCCAGCAGCTTGCCCCAGGGGGCGCGTGAGACCCAGTACTTC
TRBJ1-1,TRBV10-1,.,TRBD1,CASSANRGDTEAFF,TGCGCCAGCAGTGCGAACAGGGGAGACACTGAAGCTTTCTTT
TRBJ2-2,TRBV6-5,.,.,CASSFMDNGELFF,TGTGCCAGCAGTTTTATGGACAACGGGGAGCTGTTTTTT
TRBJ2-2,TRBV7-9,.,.,CASSPQGTGELFF,TGTGCCAGCAGTCCTCAGGGAACCGGGGAGCTGTTTTTT
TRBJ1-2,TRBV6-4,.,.,CASSEDGYGGVYGYTF,TGTGCCAGCAGTGAGGACGGTTACGGCGGGGTCTATGGCTACACCTTC
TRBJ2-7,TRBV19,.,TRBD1,CASSHEGASYEQYF,TGTGCCAGTAGTCATGAGGGGGCGTCCTACGAGCAGTACTTC